This note documents a single T cell receptor (beta chain) sequence. The CDR3 has 14 residues. Germline V gives CDR1 KGHSH, CDR2 LQKENI. After removal of 5 bases from V and 2 bases from J, the junction contained 2 bases not matched to a gene. This entry belongs to a study of OX40 agonist ivuxolimab in advanced cancers. Here immunoSEQ multiplex PCR was the method, and the copy in TCRdb shows in-frame clones only, minus some. The sample lists about 26,000 clones, 83% occurring once. The source was CD4+ or CD8+ T cells sorted from blood, collected in a trial of the OX40 agonist ivuxolimab. The TCR sequence derives from an adult with an advanced solid tumor such as melanoma, head and neck, liver or kidney cancer. The rearrangement links TRBV18 to TRBJ1-5; 8 bases match TRBD1. The CDR3 is CASSEGQGNQPQHF. The DNA for the CDR3 is TGTGCCAGCTCAGAGGGACAGGGCAATCAGCCCCAGCATTTT. The whole variable domain, filled in from reference TRBV18 and TRBJ1-5, reads NAGVMQNPRHLVRRRGQEARLRCSPMKGHSHVYWYRQLPEEGLKFMVYLQKENIIDESGMPKERFSAEFPKEGPSILRIQQVVRGDSAAYFCASSEGQGNQPQHFGDGTRLSIL.